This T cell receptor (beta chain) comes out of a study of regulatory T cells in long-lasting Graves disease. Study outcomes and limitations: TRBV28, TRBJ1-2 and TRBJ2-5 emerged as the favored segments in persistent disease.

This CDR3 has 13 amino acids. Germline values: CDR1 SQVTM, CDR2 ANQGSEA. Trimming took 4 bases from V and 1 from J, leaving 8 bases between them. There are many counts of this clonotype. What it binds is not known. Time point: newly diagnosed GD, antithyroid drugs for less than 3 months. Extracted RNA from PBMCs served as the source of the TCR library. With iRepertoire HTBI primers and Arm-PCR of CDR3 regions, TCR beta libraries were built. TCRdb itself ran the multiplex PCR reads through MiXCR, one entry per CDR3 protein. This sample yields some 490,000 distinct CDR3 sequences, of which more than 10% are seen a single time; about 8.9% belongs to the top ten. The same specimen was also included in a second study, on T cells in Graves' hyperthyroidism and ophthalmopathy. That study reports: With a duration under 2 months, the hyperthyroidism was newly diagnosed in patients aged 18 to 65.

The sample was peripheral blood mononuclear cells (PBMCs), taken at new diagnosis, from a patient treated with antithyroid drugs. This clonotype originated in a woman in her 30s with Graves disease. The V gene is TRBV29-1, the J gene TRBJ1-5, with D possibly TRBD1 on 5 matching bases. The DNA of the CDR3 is TGCAGCGTTGCGTCAGGGAGCAATCAGCCCCAGCATTTT. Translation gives CSVASGSNQPQHF.